The 10 T cell receptor beta chains listed next were all sequenced from one sample in a study of lymphopenia after photon versus proton radiotherapy. Profiled with immunoSEQ multiplex PCR; TCRdb holds only in-frame clones, not every one. The sample lists about 50,000 clones; roughly 90% were seen once. The source was peripheral blood, collected from a patient treated with photon-based radiotherapy. All receptors come from a woman aged 40 to 50 with cholangiocarcinoma.

V gene TRBV9 combines with J gene TRBJ2-2; D possibly corresponds to TRBD1 (5 bases). Trimming removed 3 bases at V and 8 bases at J, with 14 bases between. CDR3 length: 14 residues. Germline-derived CDR1 and CDR2 are SGDLS and YYNGEE. This CDR3 reads CASSAATVQGELFF. The CDR3 bases are TGTGCCAGCAGCGCAGCGACAGTTCAGGGGGAGCTGTTTTTT.

The chain carries TRBV30 and TRBJ2-3; 13 bases are shared with TRBD2. The CDR3 extends over 17 amino acids. Germline loops: CDR1 GTSNPN, CDR2 SVGIG (reference sequence). The V gene end was trimmed by 1 base and the J gene end by 4 bases; junction bases not matched to a gene: 8. CDR3 sequence (DNA): TGTGCCTGGAGTGCTACCGGGACTAGCGGGATCCCAGATACGCAGTATTTT. Residues: CAWSATGTSGIPDTQYF.

This sequence joins TRBV7-2 and TRBJ2-3; the match to TRBD2 covers 12 bases. This CDR3 contains 15 residues. Germline V CDR1 and CDR2: SGHTA, FQGNSA. With V trimmed by 4 bases and J by 4 bases, 3 bases remained unmatched. CDR3 DNA: TGTGCCAGCAGCTCTAGCGGGAGGGCCCCAGATACGCAGTATTTT. This translates into CASSSSGRAPDTQYF.

The V and J genes are TRBV19 and TRBJ2-7; a weak D match, TRBD2 (5 bases). CDR3 length: 16 residues. Germline assignment: CDR1 LNHDA and CDR2 SQIVND (reference sequence). Trimming pared 1 base from V and 0 bases from J, leaving 13 bases between. The CDR3 sequence is CASSIGTGGYSYEQYF. DNA of the CDR3: TGTGCCAGTAGTATAGGAACCGGCGGGTACTCCTACGAGCAGTACTTC.

The gene calls are TRBV4-1 and TRBJ2-6; D perhaps matches TRBD2 (5 bases). Germline V gene data show CDR1 as MGHRA and CDR2 as YSYEKL. This CDR3 has 17 residues. Trimming cost V 5 bases and J 0 bases, with 14 bases left between them. For the CDR3, the DNA is TGCGCCAGCAGCATAGAAGCGGCCCCCTCTGGGGCCAACGTCCTGACTTTC. Translating it yields CASSIEAAPSGANVLTF.

The genes are TRBV5-1 and TRBJ1-2, with D tentatively TRBD1 (5 bases). V was cut by 7 bases and J by 4 bases, with 11 bases left in between. CDR1 and CDR2 from the germline V gene are SGHRS and YFSETQ. The CDR3 contains 12 residues. CDR3 amino acids: CASGAGGYGYTF. DNA of the CDR3: TGCGCCAGCGGGGCGGGCGGCTATGGCTACACCTTC.

The chain employs TRBV5-1 and TRBJ2-3; 8 bases agree with TRBD2. The germline V gene encodes CDR1 SGHRS and CDR2 YFSETQ. The ends lost 0 bases at V and 6 bases at J; junction bases unmatched: 15. This CDR3 comprises 18 residues. The CDR3 DNA is TGCGCCAGCAGCTTGGCCGTTGGGACTAGGAGGGTAGGGGATACGCAGTATTTT. Its translation is CASSLAVGTRRVGDTQYF. Full variable domain (outside the CDR3, taken from reference TRBV5-1 and TRBJ2-3): KAGVTQTPRYLIKTRGQQVTLSCSPISGHRSVSWYQQTPGQGLQFLFEYFSETQRNKGNFPGRFSGRQFSNSRSEMNVSTLELGDSALYLCASSLAVGTRRVGDTQYFGPGTRLTVL.

The table lists this clone with a count of one. The J gene is TRBJ1-2, the V gene TRBV6-5; D possibly corresponds to TRBD1 (5 bases). The CDR3 has 14 residues. The V and J ends lost 5 bases and 1 base respectively, with 11 bases between them. Germline loops: CDR1 MNHEY, CDR2 SVGAGI. The CDR3, as DNA: TGTGCCAGCAGTAGACTCCAGGGTAACTATGGCTACACCTTC. Amino acids: CASSRLQGNYGYTF.

This clone has a single count. J is TRBJ2-1 and V is TRBV29-1, with D hard to call. The CDR3 is 15 amino acids. Germline CDR1 reads SQVTM; CDR2 reads ANQGSEA. The ends were cut back, 3 bases at V and 4 bases at J, with 16 bases in the middle. The CDR3 nucleotides read TGCAGCGTTGACCCGGACGAGTTCGAGTACAATGAGCAGTTCTTC. Translated, it gives CSVDPDEFEYNEQFF.

The J gene is TRBJ1-4, the V gene TRBV29-1; TRBD1 matches at 8 bases. In germline, CDR1 is SQVTM, CDR2 ANQGSEA. Losses at the gene ends were 4 bases for V and 6 bases for J; bases not matched to a gene: 4. CDR3 length: 13 amino acids. The CDR3 region has the DNA TGCAGCGTTGGTTACAGGGGGGATGAAAAACTGTTTTTT. Amino acid sequence: CSVGYRGDEKLFF.